The clone carrying this T cell receptor (beta chain) has at least ten counts. Antigen unknown. MiXCR, applied by TCRdb to the 5' RACE reads, yields one record per CDR3 protein. The sample holds around 650,000 distinct CDR3 sequences, under 8.5% seen once. This sample is part of a study of identical twins. V was clipped by 6 bases and J by 7 bases, with 15 bases between them. The CDR3 extends over 13 amino acids. Broader study findings: Less excess twin sharing appeared in beta out-of-frame sequences.

This sample was shared with a second study, whose subject was yellow fever vaccine responses in identical twins.

This TCR derives from a woman between 18 and 29 years old in good health. This chain connects TRBV12-3 or TRBV12-4 to TRBJ1-2, with unresolved D. The sequenced sample consisted of PBMCs. In DNA form, the CDR3 reads TGTGCCAGCAGACGCACACCTCCGGTTGGCTACACCTTC. It is translated as CASRRTPPVGYTF.